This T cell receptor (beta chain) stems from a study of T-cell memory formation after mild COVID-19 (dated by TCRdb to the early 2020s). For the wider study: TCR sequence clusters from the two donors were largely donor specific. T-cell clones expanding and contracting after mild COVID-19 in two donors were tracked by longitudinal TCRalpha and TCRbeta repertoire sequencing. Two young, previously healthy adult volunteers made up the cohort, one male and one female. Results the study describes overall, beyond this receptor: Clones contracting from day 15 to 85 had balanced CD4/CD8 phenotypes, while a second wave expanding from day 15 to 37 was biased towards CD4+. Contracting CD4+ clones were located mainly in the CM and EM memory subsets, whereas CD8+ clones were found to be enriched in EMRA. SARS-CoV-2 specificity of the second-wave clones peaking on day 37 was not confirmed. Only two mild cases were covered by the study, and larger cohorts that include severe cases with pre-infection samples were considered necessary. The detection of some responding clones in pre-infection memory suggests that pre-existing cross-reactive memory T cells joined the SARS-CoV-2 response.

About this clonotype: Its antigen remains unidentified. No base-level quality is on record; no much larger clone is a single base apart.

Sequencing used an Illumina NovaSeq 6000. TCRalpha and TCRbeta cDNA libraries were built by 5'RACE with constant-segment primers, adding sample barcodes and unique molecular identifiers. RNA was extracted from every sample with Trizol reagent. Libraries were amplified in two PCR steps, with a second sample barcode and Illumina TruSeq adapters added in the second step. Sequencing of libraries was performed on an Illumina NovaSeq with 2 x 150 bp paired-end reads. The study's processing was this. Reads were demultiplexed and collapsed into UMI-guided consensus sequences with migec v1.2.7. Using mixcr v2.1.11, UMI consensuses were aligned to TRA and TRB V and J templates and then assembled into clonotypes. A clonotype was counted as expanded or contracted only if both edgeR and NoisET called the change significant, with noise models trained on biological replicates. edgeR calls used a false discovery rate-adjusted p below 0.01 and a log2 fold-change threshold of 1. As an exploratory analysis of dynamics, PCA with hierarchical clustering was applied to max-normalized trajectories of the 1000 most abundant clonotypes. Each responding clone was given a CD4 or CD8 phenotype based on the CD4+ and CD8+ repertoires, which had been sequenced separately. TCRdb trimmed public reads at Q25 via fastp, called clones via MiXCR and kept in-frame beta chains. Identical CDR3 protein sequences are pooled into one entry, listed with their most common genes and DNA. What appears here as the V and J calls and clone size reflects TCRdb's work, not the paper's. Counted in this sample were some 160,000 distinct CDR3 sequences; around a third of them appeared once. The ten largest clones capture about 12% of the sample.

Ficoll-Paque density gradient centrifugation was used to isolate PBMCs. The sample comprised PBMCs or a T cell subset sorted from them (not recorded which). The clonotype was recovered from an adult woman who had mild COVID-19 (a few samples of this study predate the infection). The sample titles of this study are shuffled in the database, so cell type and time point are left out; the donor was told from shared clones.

The nucleotides read TGTGCCAGCAGCTTAGGGCATCGGGATTCACCCCTCCACTTT. This yields the protein CASSLGHRDSPLHF. The sequence is built from TRBV7-2 and TRBJ1-6, with no reliable assignment of the D segment. CDR1 SGHTA and CDR2 FQGNSA were looked up in the germline V gene. The CDR3 goes from the cysteine to the phenylalanine over 14 residues. The DNA shown is the 42-base CDR3, in frame from base 1. V loses 1 base, J loses 8 bases, and the germline ends lie 9 bases apart.